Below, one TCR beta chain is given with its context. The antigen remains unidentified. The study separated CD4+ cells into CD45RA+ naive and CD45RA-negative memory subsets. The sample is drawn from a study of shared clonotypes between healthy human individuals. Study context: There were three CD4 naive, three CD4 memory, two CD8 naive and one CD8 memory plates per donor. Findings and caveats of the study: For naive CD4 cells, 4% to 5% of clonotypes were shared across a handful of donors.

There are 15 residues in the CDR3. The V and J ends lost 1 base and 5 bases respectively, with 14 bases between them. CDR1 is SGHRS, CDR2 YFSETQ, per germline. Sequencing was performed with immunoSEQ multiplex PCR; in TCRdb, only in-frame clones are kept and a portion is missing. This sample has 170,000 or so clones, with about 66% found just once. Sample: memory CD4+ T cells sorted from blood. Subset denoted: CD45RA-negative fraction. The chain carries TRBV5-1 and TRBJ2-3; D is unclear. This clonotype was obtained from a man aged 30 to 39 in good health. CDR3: CASSLSGSEGDTQYF. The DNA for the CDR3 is TGCGCCAGCAGCTTGTCAGGCAGCGAAGGAGATACGCAGTATTTT. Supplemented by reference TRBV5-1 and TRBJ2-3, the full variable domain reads KAGVTQTPRYLIKTRGQQVTLSCSPISGHRSVSWYQQTPGQGLQFLFEYFSETQRNKGNFPGRFSGRQFSNSRSEMNVSTLELGDSALYLCASSLSGSEGDTQYFGPGTRLTVL.